The following is a TCR beta chain sequence with its context. This sample stems from a study of monozygotic twins with cystic fibrosis. The CDR3 covers 16 residues. The V and J ends lost 3 bases and 5 bases, in that order; junction bases with no gene match: 11. Germline CDR1 KGHSH, CDR2 LQKENI. Produced via immunoSEQ multiplex PCR; TCRdb's table is partial and in-frame only. The sample lists 20,000 to 25,000 clones; about 97% were seen once. This receptor was taken from a girl aged 10 to 17 with cystic fibrosis. This sequence joins TRBV18 and TRBJ2-3; 7 nucleotides align to TRBD2. The sample consisted of blood. CDR3 loop: CASSPNGEREGDTQYF. CDR3 sequence (DNA): TGTGCCAGCTCACCTAACGGGGAGCGGGAAGGAGATACGCAGTATTTT.